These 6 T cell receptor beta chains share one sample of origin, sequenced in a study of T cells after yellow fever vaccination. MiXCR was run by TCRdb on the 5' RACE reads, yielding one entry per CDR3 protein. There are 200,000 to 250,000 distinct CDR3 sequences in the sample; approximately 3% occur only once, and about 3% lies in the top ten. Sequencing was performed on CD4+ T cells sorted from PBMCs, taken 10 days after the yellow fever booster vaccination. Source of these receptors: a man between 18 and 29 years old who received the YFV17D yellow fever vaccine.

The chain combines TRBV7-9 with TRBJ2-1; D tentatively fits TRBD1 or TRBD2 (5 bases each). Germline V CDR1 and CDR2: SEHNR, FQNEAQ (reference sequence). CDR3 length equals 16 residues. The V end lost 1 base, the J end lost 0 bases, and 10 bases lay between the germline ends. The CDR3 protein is CASSLVGESSYNEQFF. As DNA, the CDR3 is TGTGCCAGCAGCTTAGTGGGGGAGAGCTCCTACAATGAGCAGTTCTTC.

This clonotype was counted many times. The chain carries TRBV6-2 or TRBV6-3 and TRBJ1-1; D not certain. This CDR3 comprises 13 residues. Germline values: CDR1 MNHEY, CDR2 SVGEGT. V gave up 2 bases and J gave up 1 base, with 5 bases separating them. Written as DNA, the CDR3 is TGTGCCAGCAGTTACGCGCAGAACACTGAAGCTTTCTTT. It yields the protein CASSYAQNTEAFF.

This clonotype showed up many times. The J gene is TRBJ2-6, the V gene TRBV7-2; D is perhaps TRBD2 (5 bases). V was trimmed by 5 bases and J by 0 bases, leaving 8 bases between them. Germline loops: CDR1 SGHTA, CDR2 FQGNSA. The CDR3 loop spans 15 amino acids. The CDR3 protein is CASSNRDSGANVLTF. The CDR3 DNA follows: TGTGCCAGCAGCAATCGGGACTCTGGGGCCAACGTCCTGACTTTC.

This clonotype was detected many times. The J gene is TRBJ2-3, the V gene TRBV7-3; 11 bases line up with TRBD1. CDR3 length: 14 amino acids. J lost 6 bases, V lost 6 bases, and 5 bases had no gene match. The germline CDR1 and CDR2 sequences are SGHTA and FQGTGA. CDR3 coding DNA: TGTGCCAGCAGTCGGGACAGGGGGGGTGATACGCAGTATTTT. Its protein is CASSRDRGGDTQYF.

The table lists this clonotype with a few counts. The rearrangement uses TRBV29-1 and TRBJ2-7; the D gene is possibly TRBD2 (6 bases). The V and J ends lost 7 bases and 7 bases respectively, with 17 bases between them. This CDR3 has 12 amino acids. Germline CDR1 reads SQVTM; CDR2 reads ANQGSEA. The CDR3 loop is CSAGRKAGEQYF. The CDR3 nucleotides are TGCAGCGCCGGCCGGAAGGCGGGAGAGCAGTACTTC.

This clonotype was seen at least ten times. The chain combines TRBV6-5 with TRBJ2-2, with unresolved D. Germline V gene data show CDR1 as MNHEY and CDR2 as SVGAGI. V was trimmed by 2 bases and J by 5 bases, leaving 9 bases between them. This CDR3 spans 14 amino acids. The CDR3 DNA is TGTGCCAGCAGTTACGTCATGAATACCGGGGAGCTGTTTTTT. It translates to CASSYVMNTGELFF.